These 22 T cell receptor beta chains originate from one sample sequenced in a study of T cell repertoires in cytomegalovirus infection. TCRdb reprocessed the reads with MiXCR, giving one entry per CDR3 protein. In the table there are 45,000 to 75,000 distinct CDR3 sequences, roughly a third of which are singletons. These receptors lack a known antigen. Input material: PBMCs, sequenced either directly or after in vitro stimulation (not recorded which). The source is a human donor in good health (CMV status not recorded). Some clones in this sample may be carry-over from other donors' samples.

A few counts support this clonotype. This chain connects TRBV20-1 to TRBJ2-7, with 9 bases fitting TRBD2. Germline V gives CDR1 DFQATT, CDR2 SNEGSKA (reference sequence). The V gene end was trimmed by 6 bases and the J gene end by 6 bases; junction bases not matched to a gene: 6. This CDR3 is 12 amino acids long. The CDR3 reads CSASSGSAEQYF. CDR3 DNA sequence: TGCAGTGCAAGTAGCGGGAGTGCCGAGCAGTACTTC.

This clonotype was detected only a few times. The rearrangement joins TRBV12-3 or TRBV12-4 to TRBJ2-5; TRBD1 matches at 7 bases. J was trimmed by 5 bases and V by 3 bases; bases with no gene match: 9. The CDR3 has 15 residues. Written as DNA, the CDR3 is TGTGCCAGCAGTTTTGCCAGGGGGTTTGGCGAGACCCAGTACTTC. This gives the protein CASSFARGFGETQYF.

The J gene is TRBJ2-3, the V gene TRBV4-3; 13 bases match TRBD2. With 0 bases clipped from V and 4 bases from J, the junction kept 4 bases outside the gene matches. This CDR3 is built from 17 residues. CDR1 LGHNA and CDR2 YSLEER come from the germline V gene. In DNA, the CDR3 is TGCGCCAGCAGCCAAGAAACTAGCGGGAGGGCCTCAGATACGCAGTATTTT. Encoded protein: CASSQETSGRASDTQYF.

The CDR3 sequence is CAIRSPTNYEQYF. The CDR3 region has the DNA TGTGCCATCAGGAGCCCGACTAATTACGAGCAGTACTTC. The chain combines TRBV10-3 with TRBJ2-7; D is perhaps TRBD2 (5 bases). Germline V gene lookup returns CDR1 ENHRY and CDR2 SYGVKD. The CDR3 spans 13 residues. The V gene lost 6 bases and the J gene lost 4 bases, with 13 bases spanning the gap.

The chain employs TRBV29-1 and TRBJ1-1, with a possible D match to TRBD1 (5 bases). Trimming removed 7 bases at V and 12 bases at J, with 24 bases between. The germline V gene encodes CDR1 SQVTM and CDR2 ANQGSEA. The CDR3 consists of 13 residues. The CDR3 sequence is CSARQVGRQTTFF. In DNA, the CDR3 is TGCAGCGCTAGGCAAGTAGGGAGACAGACGACTTTCTTT.

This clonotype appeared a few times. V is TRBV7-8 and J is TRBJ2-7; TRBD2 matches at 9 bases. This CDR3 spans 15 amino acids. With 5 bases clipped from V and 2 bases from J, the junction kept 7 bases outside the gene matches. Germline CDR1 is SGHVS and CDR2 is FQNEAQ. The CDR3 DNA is TGTGCCAGCAGCCCCTTCCTAGCGGGACCCTACGAGCAGTACTTC. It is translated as CASSPFLAGPYEQYF.

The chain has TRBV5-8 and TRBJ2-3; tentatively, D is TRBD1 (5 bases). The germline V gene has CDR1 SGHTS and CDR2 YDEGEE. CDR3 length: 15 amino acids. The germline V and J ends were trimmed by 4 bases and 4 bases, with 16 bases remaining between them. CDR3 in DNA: TGTGCCAGCAGCACCGACTCCCAGGGCGCAGATACGCAGTATTTT. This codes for CASSTDSQGADTQYF.

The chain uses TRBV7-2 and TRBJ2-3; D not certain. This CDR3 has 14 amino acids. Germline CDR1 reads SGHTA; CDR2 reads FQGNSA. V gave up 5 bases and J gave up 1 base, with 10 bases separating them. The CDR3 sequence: CASSESMGTDTQYF. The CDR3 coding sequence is TGTGCCAGCAGCGAATCGATGGGCACAGATACGCAGTATTTT.

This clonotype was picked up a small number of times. In DNA form, the CDR3 reads TGTGCCAGCAGCCGCCTCGGGCGGACTGAAGCTTTCTTT. Amino acid sequence: CASSRLGRTEAFF. The chain joins TRBV6-5 to TRBJ1-1, with no clear D. Trimming took 6 bases from V and 5 from J, leaving 13 bases between them. The germline V gene has CDR1 MNHEY and CDR2 SVGAGI. The CDR3 length is 13 residues.

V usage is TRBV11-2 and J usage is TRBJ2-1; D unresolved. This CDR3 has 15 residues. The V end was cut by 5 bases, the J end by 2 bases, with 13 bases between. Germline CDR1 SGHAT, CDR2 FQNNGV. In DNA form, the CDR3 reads TGTGCCAGCAGCCCACGACACGGCGCCTACAATGAGCAGTTCTTC. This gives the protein CASSPRHGAYNEQFF.

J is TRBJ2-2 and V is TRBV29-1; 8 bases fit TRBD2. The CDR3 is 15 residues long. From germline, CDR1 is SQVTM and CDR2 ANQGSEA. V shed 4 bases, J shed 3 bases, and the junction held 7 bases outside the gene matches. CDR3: CSVARGGTYTGELFF. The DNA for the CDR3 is TGCAGCGTTGCCCGCGGGGGGACTTACACCGGGGAGCTGTTTTTT.

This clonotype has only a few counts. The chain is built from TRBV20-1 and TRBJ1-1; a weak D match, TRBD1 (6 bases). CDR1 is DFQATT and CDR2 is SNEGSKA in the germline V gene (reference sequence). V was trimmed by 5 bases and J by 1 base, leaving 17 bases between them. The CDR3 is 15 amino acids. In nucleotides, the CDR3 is TGCAGTGCTTTCGAGGACAGCTGGACGAACACTGAAGCTTTCTTT. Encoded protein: CSAFEDSWTNTEAFF.

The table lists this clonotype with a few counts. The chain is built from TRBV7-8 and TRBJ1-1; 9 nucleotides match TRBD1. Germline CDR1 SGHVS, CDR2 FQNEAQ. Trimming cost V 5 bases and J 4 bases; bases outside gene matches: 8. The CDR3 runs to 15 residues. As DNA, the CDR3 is TGTGCCAGCAGCAACCCACAGGGGGCGGGCACTGAAGCTTTCTTT. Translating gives CASSNPQGAGTEAFF.

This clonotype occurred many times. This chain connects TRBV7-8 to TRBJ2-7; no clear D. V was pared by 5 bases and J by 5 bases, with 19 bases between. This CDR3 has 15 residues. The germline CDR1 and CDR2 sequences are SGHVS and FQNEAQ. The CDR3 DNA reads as TGTGCCAGCAGCACCCCTTTCGGAGTAGGAAACGAGCAGTACTTC. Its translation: CASSTPFGVGNEQYF.

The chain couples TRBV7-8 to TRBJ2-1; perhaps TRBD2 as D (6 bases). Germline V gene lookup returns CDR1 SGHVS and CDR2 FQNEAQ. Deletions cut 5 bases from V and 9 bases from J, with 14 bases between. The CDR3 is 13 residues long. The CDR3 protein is CASSPYRGSEQFF. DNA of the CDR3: TGTGCCAGCAGCCCCTACCGGGGGAGTGAGCAGTTCTTC.

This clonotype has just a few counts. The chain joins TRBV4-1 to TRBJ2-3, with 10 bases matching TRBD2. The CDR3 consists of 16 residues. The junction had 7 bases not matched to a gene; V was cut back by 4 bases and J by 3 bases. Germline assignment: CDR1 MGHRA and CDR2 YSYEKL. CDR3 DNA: TGCGCCAGCAGCCGGGTCCATAGCGGGAGGACAGATACGCAGTATTTT. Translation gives CASSRVHSGRTDTQYF.

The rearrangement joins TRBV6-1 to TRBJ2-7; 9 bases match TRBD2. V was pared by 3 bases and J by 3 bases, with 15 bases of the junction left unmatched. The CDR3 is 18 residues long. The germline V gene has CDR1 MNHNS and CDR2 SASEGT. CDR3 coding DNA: TGTGCCAGCAGTGAGACTAGCGGAGACGTGGTTGTGGGCTACGAGCAGTACTTC. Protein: CASSETSGDVVVGYEQYF.

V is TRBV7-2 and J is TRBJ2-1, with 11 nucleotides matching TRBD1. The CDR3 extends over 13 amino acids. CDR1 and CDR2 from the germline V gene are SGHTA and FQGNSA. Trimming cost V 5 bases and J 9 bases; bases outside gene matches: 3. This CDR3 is CASSKDRGPEQFF. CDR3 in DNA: TGTGCCAGCAGCAAGGACAGGGGGCCTGAGCAGTTCTTC.

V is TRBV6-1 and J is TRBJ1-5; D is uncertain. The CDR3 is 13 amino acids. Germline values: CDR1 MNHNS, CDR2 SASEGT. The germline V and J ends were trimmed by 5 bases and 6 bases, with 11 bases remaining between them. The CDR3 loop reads CASSLGSGQPQHF. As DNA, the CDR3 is TGTGCCAGCAGTCTGGGCTCGGGTCAGCCCCAGCATTTT.

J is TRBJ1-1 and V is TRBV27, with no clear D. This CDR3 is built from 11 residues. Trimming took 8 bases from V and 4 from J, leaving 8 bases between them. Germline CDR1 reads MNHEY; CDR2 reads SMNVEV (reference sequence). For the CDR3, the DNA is TGTGCCAGCGGGCCGGGCACTGAAGCTTTCTTT. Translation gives CASGPGTEAFF.

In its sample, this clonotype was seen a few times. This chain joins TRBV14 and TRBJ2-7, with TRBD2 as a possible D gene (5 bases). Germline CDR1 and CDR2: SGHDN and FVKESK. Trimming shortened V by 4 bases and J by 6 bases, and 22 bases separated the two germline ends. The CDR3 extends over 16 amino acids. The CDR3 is CASSLLSPAFSAEQYF. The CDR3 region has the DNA TGTGCCAGCAGCCTCCTCAGTCCAGCGTTTAGCGCCGAGCAGTACTTC.

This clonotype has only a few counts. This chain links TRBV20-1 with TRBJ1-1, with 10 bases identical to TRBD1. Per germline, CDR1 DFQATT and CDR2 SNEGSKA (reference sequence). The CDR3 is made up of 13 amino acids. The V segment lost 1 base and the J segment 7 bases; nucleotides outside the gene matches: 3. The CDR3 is CSARAGTGDEAFF. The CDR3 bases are TGCAGTGCTAGAGCCGGGACAGGGGATGAAGCTTTCTTT.